The rows below give T cell receptor beta chains drawn from one sample of a study of follicular helper T cells after annual influenza vaccination. The method was immunoSEQ multiplex PCR; TCRdb's version includes in-frame clones alone and lacks a portion of them. The data show some 7,000 clones, with 82% seen just once and more than 1.3% held by the top ten. The sample was CXCR5- memory CD4+ T cells sorted from blood, taken 7 days after influenza vaccination. These receptors originate from an adult who received the influenza vaccine. CDR3s include the opening cysteine and the closing phenylalanine or tryptophan. The D gene is left open where the match is weak. A row's size may be missing; if present it is once, few, many or a size class.

TRBV20-1	NA	TRBJ2-2	NA	11	TGCAGTGCTAGTCCGAGGGGGGAGCTGTTTTTT	CSASPRGELFF
TRBV7-9	NA	TRBJ2-7	NA	15	TGTGCCAGCAGCCTACCTAGCGTGAACTCCTACGAGCAGTACTTC	CASSLPSVNSYEQYF
TRBV6-1	NA	TRBJ2-7	TRBD2	15	TGTGCCAGCATTCCCGGGACTAGCAAGATCTACGAGCAGTACTTC	CASIPGTSKIYEQYF
TRBV13	NA	TRBJ1-3	NA	16	TGTGCCAGCAGCTCCCGAGGTGGGGGACGCGGAAACACCATATATTTT	CASSSRGGGRGNTIYF
TRBV6-5	NA	TRBJ1-6	NA	12	TGTGCCAGCAGGAGGGGGGAGTCACCCCTCCACTTT	CASRRGESPLHF
TRBV6-6	NA	TRBJ2-7	NA	12	TGTGCCAGCAGTTACTCGGAATACGAGCAGTACTTC	CASSYSEYEQYF
TRBV19	NA	TRBJ1-5	TRBD1	16	TGTGCCAGTAGGGAAAGGAGACAGGGGGTTTTAACGCCCCAGCATTTT	CASRERRQGVLTPQHF
TRBV27	NA	TRBJ2-1	TRBD2	16	TGTGCCAGCAGTCCCTGGTCTAGCGGGGCAAACAATGAGCAGTTCTTC	CASSPWSSGANNEQFF
TRBV6-5	NA	TRBJ2-3	TRBD2	16	TGTGCCAGCAGTTACTCTTTGCGGGGGGGCCCAGATACGCAGTATTTT	CASSYSLRGGPDTQYF
TRBV6-6	NA	TRBJ2-7	NA	13	TGTGCCAGCAGAGCCGGGGCGCGTTACGAGCAGTACTTC	CASRAGARYEQYF
TRBV7-9	NA	TRBJ2-2	NA	14	TGTGCCAGCAGTCGGGACATTACAACCGGGGAGCTGTTTTTT	CASSRDITTGELFF
TRBV18	NA	TRBJ2-2	NA	14	TGTGCCAGCTCACCAGGAGGGGGCACCGGGGAGCTGTTTTTT	CASSPGGGTGELFF
TRBV11-2	NA	TRBJ2-5	NA	16	TGTGCCAGCAGTTTTAGGGCAGTCAAAGACGGAGAGACCCAGTACTTC	CASSFRAVKDGETQYF
TRBV7-2	few	TRBJ1-2	NA	14	TGTGCCAGCAGCTTAGGACCGGGAACCACTGGCTACACCTTC	CASSLGPGTTGYTF
TRBV19	NA	TRBJ1-2	NA	13	TGTGCCAGTAGTTTTGGACAGAGCTATGGCTACACCTTC	CASSFGQSYGYTF
TRBV10-3	few	TRBJ1-5	NA	14	TGTGCCATCAGGGACGCGAGCAACGGTCAGCCCCAGCATTTT	CAIRDASNGQPQHF
TRBV13	NA	TRBJ1-6	NA	18	TGTGCCAGCAGCTTAAGACCTGGGATTAGCTCCTATAATTCACCCCTCCACTTT	CASSLRPGISSYNSPLHF
TRBV7-2	NA	TRBJ2-3	NA	15	TGTGCCAGCAGCCGAGGTAGATCATCCTCCGTCACGCAGTATTTT	CASSRGRSSSVTQYF
TRBV10-3	NA	TRBJ1-1	NA	15	TGTGCCATCCATGGCGGGGGCTCGGGGTCCACTGAAGCTTTCTTT	CAIHGGGSGSTEAFF
TRBV7-2	NA	TRBJ2-1	NA	14	TGTGCCAGCAGCTTTTCCTCCCAGTACAATGAGCAGTTCTTC	CASSFSSQYNEQFF
TRBV19	NA	TRBJ1-4	TRBD1	16	TGTGCCAGTAGTTTCCCGGGACAGGGGACTAATGAAAAACTGTTTTTT	CASSFPGQGTNEKLFF
TRBV2	few	TRBJ2-7	TRBD2	13	TGTGCCAGTCAGCGGGGGCCCTCCTACGAGCAGTACTTC	CASQRGPSYEQYF
TRBV28	NA	TRBJ1-2	TRBD1	15	TGTGCCAGCCGGACCGCCGGGACAGGGGGCTCTGGCTACACCTTC	CASRTAGTGGSGYTF
TRBV1	NA	TRBJ1-2	NA	17	TGCACCAGCAGCTCCTGGACAGGGGGCACCTCTAACTATGGCTACACCTTC	CTSSSWTGGTSNYGYTF
TRBV4-2	NA	TRBJ2-3	TRBD2	18	TGTGCCAGCAGCCAGACGGGTAGCGGGGGGGTAGGCACAGATACGCAGTATTTT	CASSQTGSGGVGTDTQYF
TRBV27	NA	TRBJ1-1	NA	13	TGTGCCAGCAGTAGGACGGGGGCCACTGAAGCTTTCTTT	CASSRTGATEAFF
TRBV19	NA	TRBJ2-5	TRBD1	16	TGTGCCAGTAGTATCGGGGACAGGGGGCGTCGGGAGACCCAGTACTTC	CASSIGDRGRRETQYF
TRBV5-1	NA	TRBJ1-1	NA	13	TGCGCCAGCAGCTTGGGTACAGACTCTGAAGCTTTCTTT	CASSLGTDSEAFF
TRBV5-1	NA	TRBJ2-5	NA	15	TGCGCCAGCAGCCTCTACAGCATTCCTCAAGAGACCCAGTACTTC	CASSLYSIPQETQYF
TRBV5-1	NA	TRBJ1-4	NA	15	TGCGCCAGCAGCTCCAATACTGCCACAAATGAAAAACTGTTTTTT	CASSSNTATNEKLFF
TRBV19	NA	TRBJ1-1	TRBD1	15	TGTGCCAGTAGACCTTCCCCAGGGGGACGGACTGAAGCTTTCTTT	CASRPSPGGRTEAFF
TRBV6-5	NA	TRBJ2-7	NA	12	TGTGCCAGCAGGACAGGAGTTTACGAGCAGTACTTC	CASRTGVYEQYF
TRBV4-2	NA	TRBJ2-1	TRBD2	17	TGTGCCAGCAGCCAAGTTGCACTAGCGGGGGGGGAGCATGAGCAGTTCTTC	CASSQVALAGGEHEQFF
TRBV10-2	NA	TRBJ2-1	TRBD2	17	TGCGCCAGCAGTGGGACTAGCGGGCCGAGCTCCTACAATGAGCAGTTCTTC	CASSGTSGPSSYNEQFF
TRBV5-1	NA	TRBJ2-3	TRBD2	14	TGCGCCAGTTCCGGGACTAGCGGGTCAGATACGCAGTATTTT	CASSGTSGSDTQYF
TRBV6-5	few	TRBJ2-3	NA	15	TGTGCCAGCAGTTCTCGGGACGGCAGCACAGATACGCAGTATTTT	CASSSRDGSTDTQYF
TRBV11-3	NA	TRBJ2-1	NA	12	TGTGCCAGCAGCCCAGGGGTAGCAGGGCAGTTCTTC	CASSPGVAGQFF
TRBV7-8	NA	TRBJ2-6	NA	19	TGTGCCAGCAGCTCACAAGTGTTTACCCACAAAAGTCGGGCCAACGTCCTGACTTTC	CASSSQVFTHKSRANVLTF
TRBV5-6	once	TRBJ2-5	TRBD1	13	TGTGCCAGCAGCTTCGACAGGGCGGAGACCCAGTACTTC	CASSFDRAETQYF
TRBV28	once	TRBJ1-1	NA	15	TGTGCCAGCAGTCCGGGGGGGGGAAGCAACACTGAAGCTTTCTTT	CASSPGGGSNTEAFF
TRBV28	NA	TRBJ1-1	NA	14	TGTGCCAGCAGCCAGACAGCGTCGAACACTGAAGCTTTCTTT	CASSQTASNTEAFF
TRBV7-2	NA	TRBJ1-5	TRBD1	14	TGTGCCAGCAGCTCGAGGGGGCTCGAACAGCCCCAGCATTTT	CASSSRGLEQPQHF
TRBV30	NA	TRBJ1-6	TRBD1	14	TGTGCCTGGAGGGGACAGGGGGACGGTTCACCCCTCCACTTT	CAWRGQGDGSPLHF
TRBV10-3	NA	TRBJ2-2	TRBD1	12	TGTGCCATCAGTGACGGACAGGGACAGCTGTTTTTT	CAISDGQGQLFF
TRBV29-1	NA	TRBJ2-1	NA	9	TGCAGCACCGGGACAGAGCAGTTCTTC	CSTGTEQFF
TRBV10-3	NA	TRBJ2-3	NA	16	TGTGCCATCAGTGGCGGCCACCTTAGCAGCACAGATACGCAGTATTTT	CAISGGHLSSTDTQYF
TRBV28	NA	TRBJ1-1	NA	14	TGTGCCAGCAGTTCACCCGACCAGGGGTTGGTGGCTTTCTTT	CASSSPDQGLVAFF
TRBV28	NA	TRBJ2-5	TRBD1	14	TGTGCCAGCAGTTTGGGACAGAAGCAAGAGACCCAGTACTTC	CASSLGQKQETQYF
TRBV7-2	NA	TRBJ1-5	NA	15	TGTGCCAGCAGCCTACAGCAGGGAAGAGATCAGCCCCAGCATTTT	CASSLQQGRDQPQHF
TRBV4-3	NA	TRBJ1-2	NA	15	TGCGCCAGCAGCCAAGATTACGGGGATAGCTATGGCTACACCTTC	CASSQDYGDSYGYTF
TRBV20-1	NA	TRBJ2-7	NA	11	TGCGCAGGGGGGGATTCCTACGAGCAGTACTTC	CAGGDSYEQYF
TRBV4-3	few	TRBJ1-4	NA	22	TGCGCCAGCAGCCAAGAATCGGTTAGGTCCGGACAAGAGTTTGCAACTAATGAAAAACTGTTTTTT	CASSQESVRSGQEFATNEKLFF
TRBV6-4	NA	TRBJ1-2	TRBD1	14	TGTGCCAGCAGTGAAGACAGGGGCGGGAATGGCTACACCTTC	CASSEDRGGNGYTF
TRBV11-2	once	TRBJ2-5	TRBD2	15	TGTGCCAGCAGGGGACTAGCGGGGCGGCAAGAGACCCAGTACTTC	CASRGLAGRQETQYF
TRBV30	NA	TRBJ1-4	NA	14	TGTGCCTGGAGTCGTGGGAGGACGAGTGAAAAACTGTTTTTT	CAWSRGRTSEKLFF
TRBV11-3	once	TRBJ2-1	TRBD2	16	TGTGCCAGCAGCTCCGGGACTAGCGGGGGGGCCAATGAGCAGTTCTTC	CASSSGTSGGANEQFF